One sample yielded the 14 T cell receptor beta chains listed below, sequenced in a study of cytomegalovirus exposure and HLA in healthy donors. The PCR had 60 Vbeta and 13 Jbeta primers. Some clones are missing from TCRdb's copy, which holds only in-frame ones; the method was immunoSEQ multiplex PCR. The data contain roughly 150,000 clones, around 78% of them seen just once; the ten biggest clones take up 1.5% to 1.9%. Sequencing input: PBMCs. These receptors came from a man aged 40-49 years in good health and CMV-seronegative.

The rearrangement links TRBV6-1 to TRBJ1-2; TRBD1 is a possible D gene (6 bases). The V gene lost 6 bases and the J gene lost 4 bases, with 12 bases spanning the gap. CDR1 is MNHNS and CDR2 is SASEGT in the germline V gene. This CDR3 region has 13 residues. The CDR3 DNA is TGTGCCAGCAGGGGTGGACAGCCCTATGGCTACACCTTC. It encodes CASRGGQPYGYTF.

The rearrangement links TRBV9 to TRBJ2-5, with 8 bases aligning to TRBD2. Germline values: CDR1 SGDLS, CDR2 YYNGEE. V lost 4 bases to trimming and J lost 4 bases; unmatched junction nucleotides: 6. The CDR3 spans 14 residues. The CDR3 region has the DNA TGTGCCAGCAGCCCGCCGGGGGGGATAGAGACCCAGTACTTC. It encodes CASSPPGGIETQYF.

This clone was counted between two and nine times. The rearrangement links TRBV9 to TRBJ2-1; no firm D call. Trimming took off 0 bases at V and 8 bases at J, with 15 bases between the two ends. The germline V gene encodes CDR1 SGDLS and CDR2 YYNGEE. CDR3 length: 15 residues. CDR3 bases: TGTGCCAGCAGCGTAGATGGTTTAGTGCTCTATGAGCAGTTCTTC. Its protein is CASSVDGLVLYEQFF.

J is TRBJ1-2 and V is TRBV7-9; 9 bases are shared with TRBD1. CDR1 and CDR2 (germline): SEHNR, FQNEAQ (reference sequence). The CDR3 is 14 amino acids. Unmatched junction bases numbered 7, after V lost 5 bases and J lost 6 bases. The CDR3 sequence: CASSPGQGVDGYTF. The CDR3 bases are TGTGCCAGCAGCCCGGGACAGGGTGTGGATGGCTACACCTTC.

V and J are TRBV27 and TRBJ1-2; TRBD1 matches at 8 bases. In germline, CDR1 is MNHEY, CDR2 SMNVEV (reference sequence). The CDR3 loop spans 14 amino acids. Trimming removed 6 bases from V and 2 bases from J; junction bases left unmatched: 5. CDR3 amino acids: CASSPDRVNYGYTF. CDR3 DNA sequence: TGTGCCAGCAGCCCGGACAGGGTCAACTATGGCTACACCTTC.

This clone was detected only once. This chain joins TRBV5-1 and TRBJ2-1, with 10 bases identical to TRBD2. The trim removed 0 bases at V and 3 bases at J, leaving 12 bases unmatched. The CDR3 sequence is 19 residues long. CDR1 and CDR2 (germline): SGHRS, YFSETQ. In DNA form, the CDR3 reads TGCGCCAGCAGCTTGGGTCTAGCGGGAGATTTTGAGGGCTACAATGAGCAGTTCTTC. It codes for CASSLGLAGDFEGYNEQFF.

V usage is TRBV6-1 and J usage is TRBJ2-5; D is undetermined. The length of the CDR3 is 14 residues. Germline V CDR1 and CDR2: MNHNS, SASEGT. With 5 bases removed from V and 1 base from J, the gap between germline ends came to 11 bases. The CDR3 DNA follows: TGTGCCAGCAGTTTTTGGTCGCGCCAAGAGACCCAGTACTTC. It yields the protein CASSFWSRQETQYF.

This rearrangement joins TRBV2 to TRBJ2-2, with a weak D call TRBD2 (5 bases). The CDR3 is made up of 14 amino acids. From germline, CDR1 is SNHLY and CDR2 FYNNEI. Between the trimmed V and J ends, which lost 9 bases and 2 bases, there was a span of 13 bases. The CDR3 DNA is TGTGCCAGGCAGGAAGGACTCAACACCGGGGAGCTGTTTTTT. Protein product: CARQEGLNTGELFF. The whole variable domain, filled in from reference TRBV2 and TRBJ2-2, reads EPEVTQTPSHQVTQMGQEVILRCVPISNHLYFYWYRQILGQKVEFLVSFYNNEISEKSEIFDDQFSVERPDGSNFTLKIRSTKLEDSAMYFCARQEGLNTGELFFGEGSRLTVL.

The V call is TRBV7-6, the J call TRBJ2-1, with D hard to call. Trimming left V 2 bases short and J 6 bases short, with 14 bases between. Germline CDR1 SGHVS, CDR2 FNYEAQ. This CDR3 is built from 15 residues. CDR3 region: CASSLTHQVGNEQFF. As DNA, the CDR3 is TGTGCCAGCAGCTTAACCCACCAGGTCGGCAATGAGCAGTTCTTC.

The genes are TRBV6-1 and TRBJ2-1, with 10 nucleotides matching TRBD2. There are 15 residues in the CDR3. Germline CDR1 reads MNHNS; CDR2 reads SASEGT. Trimming at V came to 6 bases and at J to 5 bases, leaving 7 bases not matched to a gene. The CDR3 region has the DNA TGTGCCAGCAGCGTTAGCGGGAGGCCAAACAATGAGCAGTTCTTC. This gives the protein CASSVSGRPNNEQFF.

The J gene is TRBJ1-1, the V gene TRBV18, with D perhaps TRBD1 (6 bases). The CDR3 is 13 residues long. From germline, CDR1 is KGHSH and CDR2 LQKENI. With 6 bases removed from V and 7 bases from J, the gap between germline ends came to 15 bases. The CDR3 nucleotides are TGTGCCAGCTCGCAACAGGGAGGGGTTGAAGCTTTCTTT. This translates into CASSQQGGVEAFF.

This rearrangement joins TRBV2 to TRBJ2-5; 13 nucleotides align to TRBD2. V trimming: 3 bases; J trimming: 0 bases; junction bases outside the gene matches: 4. There are 17 residues in the CDR3. Germline V gene lookup returns CDR1 SNHLY and CDR2 FYNNEI. CDR3 sequence: CASSDTSGRGYQETQYF. Written as DNA, the CDR3 is TGTGCCAGCAGTGATACTAGCGGGAGGGGGTACCAAGAGACCCAGTACTTC.

This clone appeared once. The rearrangement uses TRBV2 and TRBJ1-2, with 9 nucleotides matching TRBD1. The CDR3 contains 15 residues. Germline V gene data show CDR1 as SNHLY and CDR2 as FYNNEI. V trimming: 2 bases; J trimming: 8 bases; junction bases outside the gene matches: 9. The CDR3 loop is CASSESGTGRRGYTF. The CDR3 DNA reads TGTGCCAGCAGTGAATCCGGGACAGGGAGACGGGGCTACACCTTC.

The chain links TRBV29-1 to TRBJ2-5, with a tentative D call TRBD2 (5 bases). Trimming removed 2 bases at V and 4 bases at J, with 8 bases between. The CDR3 totals 12 residues. CDR1 SQVTM and CDR2 ANQGSEA come from the germline V gene. This chain's CDR3 is CSVEPGVETQYF. CDR3 DNA: TGCAGCGTTGAACCCGGGGTAGAGACCCAGTACTTC.